This T cell receptor (delta chain) is drawn from a study of gamma-delta T cells after stem cell transplantation. The CDR3 runs 20 residues. Trimming removed 0 bases at V and 0 bases at J, with 25 bases between. The germline CDR1 and CDR2 sequences are GEAIGNYY and EKD. By sample share, this clone is large. The identical CDR3 is also encoded by other nucleotide sequences in the sample. TCRdb fed the RT-PCR reads into CATT to redo clone calling. The table has more than 850 delta-chain clones, under 15% seen once. The rearrangement joins TRDV2 to TRDJ1, with TRDD3 as a possible D gene (6 bases). This clonotype was obtained from a human donor. It is not recorded whose cells these are; they may come from a transplant donor. Sequencing input: gamma-delta T cells. CDR3 nucleotides: TGTGCCTGTGACACCATGTCATCTCCGGGGGGAACGGAGTACACCGATAAACTCATCTTT. Its protein product is CACDTMSSPGGTEYTDKLIF.